The clone carrying this T cell receptor (beta chain) was picked up many times. A junction boundary mismatches the germline segment, possibly from a read error. The tissue used was unsorted bulk material of about 19-30 mg. RNA and DNA were co-extracted from it with the AllPrep DNA/RNA mini kit. Using a constant-region primer together with ProtoScript II reverse transcriptase, TCR beta cDNA was made from roughly 540 ng of total RNA. TCR beta libraries came from three nested multiplex PCR rounds using slightly modified ARM-PCR. The first two PCR rounds, approximately 10 cycles each, used TRBV1-TRBV30 forward primers and a C-beta reverse primer. MiXCR, run by TCRdb on the multiplex PCR reads, gives a single entry per CDR3 protein. The repertoire holds 40,000 to 45,000 distinct CDR3 sequences, with about 73% as singletons. This sample is drawn from a study of tumor-infiltrating lymphocytes in primary liver carcinoma.

The germline CDR1 and CDR2 sequences are MNHEY and SVGEGT. The length of the CDR3 is 17 residues. The TCR was taken from a man aged 35-49 years with primary liver carcinoma and hepatitis B virus infection. The chain combines TRBV6-2 or TRBV6-3 with TRBJ2-1, with TRBD2 identical over 14 bases. The material sequenced was liver tumor tissue from sampling region 2. The sample's subset: tumor region T2, inferior pole. The CDR3, as DNA: TGTGCCAGCAGTCTAAGACTAGCGGGAGGGCCCTACAATGAGCAGTCCTTC. Translation gives CASSLRLAGGPYNEQSF.